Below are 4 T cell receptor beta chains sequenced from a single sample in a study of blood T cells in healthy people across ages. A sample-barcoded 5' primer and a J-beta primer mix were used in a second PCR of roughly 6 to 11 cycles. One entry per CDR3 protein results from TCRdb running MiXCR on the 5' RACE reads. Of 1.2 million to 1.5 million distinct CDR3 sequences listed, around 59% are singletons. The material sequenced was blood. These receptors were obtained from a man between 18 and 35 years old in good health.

The CDR3 coding sequence is TGTGCCTGGGGCCTGCGGGTCTCTGGAAACACCATATATTTT. It is translated as CAWGLRVSGNTIYF. The V gene is TRBV30, the J gene TRBJ1-3; D uncertain. The CDR3 is 14 amino acids. Germline V gene data show CDR1 as GTSNPN and CDR2 as SVGIG (reference sequence). Trimming left V 5 bases short and J 0 bases short, with 11 bases between.

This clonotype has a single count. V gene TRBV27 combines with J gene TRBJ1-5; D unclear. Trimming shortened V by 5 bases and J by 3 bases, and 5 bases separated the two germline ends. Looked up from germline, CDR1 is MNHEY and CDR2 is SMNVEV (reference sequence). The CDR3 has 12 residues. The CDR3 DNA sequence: TGTGCCAGCAGTCCCATCAATCAGCCCCAGCATTTT. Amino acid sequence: CASSPINQPQHF.

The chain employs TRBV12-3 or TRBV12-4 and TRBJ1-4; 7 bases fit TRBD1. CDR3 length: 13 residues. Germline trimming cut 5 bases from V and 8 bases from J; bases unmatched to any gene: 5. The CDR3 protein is CASSPTGLEKLFF. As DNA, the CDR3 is TGTGCCAGCAGTCCGACAGGGCTGGAAAAACTGTTTTTT.

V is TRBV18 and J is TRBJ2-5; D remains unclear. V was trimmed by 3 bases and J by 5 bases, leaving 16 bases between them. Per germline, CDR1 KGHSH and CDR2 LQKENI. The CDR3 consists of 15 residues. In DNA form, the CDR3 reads TGTGCCAGCTCACCCCCTTCCGGTGGTCTGGAGACCCAGTACTTC. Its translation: CASSPPSGGLETQYF.